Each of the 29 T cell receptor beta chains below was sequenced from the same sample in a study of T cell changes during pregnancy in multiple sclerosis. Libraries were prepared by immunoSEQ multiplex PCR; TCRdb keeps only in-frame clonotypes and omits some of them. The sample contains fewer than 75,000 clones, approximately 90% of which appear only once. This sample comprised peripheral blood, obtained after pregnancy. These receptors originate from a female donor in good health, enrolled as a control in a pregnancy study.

DNA of the CDR3: TGCGCCAGCAGCCAAGATCAGCGGGCGGCTCAGTTCTTC. Translated: CASSQDQRAAQFF. The chain couples TRBV4-3 to TRBJ2-1; D is perhaps TRBD2 (6 bases). CDR1 is LGHNA, CDR2 YSLEER, per germline. With 0 bases removed from V and 13 bases from J, the gap between germline ends came to 13 bases. The CDR3 has 13 amino acids.

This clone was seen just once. The CDR3 DNA reads TGTGCCAGCAGCCCTGGGACAGTGGAGACCGGGGAGCTGTTTTTT. The encoded protein is CASSPGTVETGELFF. The chain joins TRBV11-3 to TRBJ2-2; 7 bases map to TRBD1. The CDR3 sequence is 15 residues long. The germline CDR1 and CDR2 sequences are SGHNT and YENEEA. V was pared by 5 bases and J by 5 bases, with 8 bases of the junction left unmatched.

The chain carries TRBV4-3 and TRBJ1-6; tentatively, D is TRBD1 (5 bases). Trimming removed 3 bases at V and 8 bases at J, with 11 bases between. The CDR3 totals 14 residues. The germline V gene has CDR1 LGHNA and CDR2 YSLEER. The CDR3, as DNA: TGCGCCAGCAGCCAGGAGACAGCATATTCACCCCTCCACTTT. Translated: CASSQETAYSPLHF.

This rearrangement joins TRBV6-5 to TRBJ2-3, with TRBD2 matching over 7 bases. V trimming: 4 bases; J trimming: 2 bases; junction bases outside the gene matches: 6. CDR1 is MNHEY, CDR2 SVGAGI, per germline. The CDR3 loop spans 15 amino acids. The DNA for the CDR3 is TGTGCCAGCAGTTGGGGGGAGGGGTACACAGATACGCAGTATTTT. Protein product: CASSWGEGYTDTQYF.

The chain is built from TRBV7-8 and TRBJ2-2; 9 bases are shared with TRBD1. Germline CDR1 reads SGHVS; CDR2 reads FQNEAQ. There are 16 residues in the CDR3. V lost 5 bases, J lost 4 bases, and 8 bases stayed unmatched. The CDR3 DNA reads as TGTGCCAGCAGCCCACAGGGGGCGCGTGGCACCGGGGAGCTGTTTTTT. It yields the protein CASSPQGARGTGELFF.

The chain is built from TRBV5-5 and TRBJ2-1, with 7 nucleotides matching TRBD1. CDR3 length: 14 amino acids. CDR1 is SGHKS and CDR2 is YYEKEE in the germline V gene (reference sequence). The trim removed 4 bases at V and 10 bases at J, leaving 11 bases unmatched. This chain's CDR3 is CASSLEQGISEQFF. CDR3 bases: TGTGCCAGCAGCCTCGAACAGGGGATTAGCGAGCAGTTCTTC.

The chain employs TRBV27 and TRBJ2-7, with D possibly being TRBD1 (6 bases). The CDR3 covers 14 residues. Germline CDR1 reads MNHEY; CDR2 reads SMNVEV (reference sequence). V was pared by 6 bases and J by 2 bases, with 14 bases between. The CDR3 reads CASSGQSSPYEQYF. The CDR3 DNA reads TGTGCCAGCAGCGGACAGAGCAGTCCCTACGAGCAGTACTTC.

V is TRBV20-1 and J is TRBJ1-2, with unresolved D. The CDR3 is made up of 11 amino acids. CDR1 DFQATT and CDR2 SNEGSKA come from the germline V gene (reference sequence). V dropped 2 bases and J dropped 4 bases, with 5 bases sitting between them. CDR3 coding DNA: TGCAGTGCTAGACGGGGCTATGGCTACACCTTC. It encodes CSARRGYGYTF.

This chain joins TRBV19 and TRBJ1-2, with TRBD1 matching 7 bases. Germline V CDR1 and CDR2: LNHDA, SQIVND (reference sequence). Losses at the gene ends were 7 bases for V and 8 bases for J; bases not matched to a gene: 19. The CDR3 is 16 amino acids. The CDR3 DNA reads TGTGCCAGTACCAACCCCCTAGAGACAGGGCACTGGGGCTACACCTTC. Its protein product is CASTNPLETGHWGYTF.

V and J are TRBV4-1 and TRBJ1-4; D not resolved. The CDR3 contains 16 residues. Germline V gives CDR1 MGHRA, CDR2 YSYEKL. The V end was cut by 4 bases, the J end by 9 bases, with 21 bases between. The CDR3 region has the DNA TGCGCCAGCAGCCGGCCAGAAATGGCCCAAATGAAAAAACTGTTTTTT. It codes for CASSRPEMAQMKKLFF.

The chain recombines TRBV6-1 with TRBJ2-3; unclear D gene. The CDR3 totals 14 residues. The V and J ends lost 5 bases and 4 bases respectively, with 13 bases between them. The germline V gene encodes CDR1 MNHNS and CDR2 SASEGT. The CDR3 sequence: CASSFIPRADTQYF. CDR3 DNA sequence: TGTGCCAGCAGTTTTATCCCCCGAGCAGATACGCAGTATTTT.

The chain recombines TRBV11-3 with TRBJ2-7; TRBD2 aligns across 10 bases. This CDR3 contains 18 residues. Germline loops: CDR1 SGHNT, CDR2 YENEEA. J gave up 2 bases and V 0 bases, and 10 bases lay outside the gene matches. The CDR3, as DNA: TGTGCCAGCAGCTTAGAGAGAATAGGCACTAGCGGGACCTACGAGCAGTACTTC. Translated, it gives CASSLERIGTSGTYEQYF.

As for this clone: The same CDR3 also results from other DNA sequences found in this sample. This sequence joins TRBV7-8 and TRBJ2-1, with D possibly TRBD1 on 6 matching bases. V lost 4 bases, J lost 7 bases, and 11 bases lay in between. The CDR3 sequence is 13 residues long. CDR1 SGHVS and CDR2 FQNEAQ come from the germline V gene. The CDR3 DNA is TGTGCCAGCAGCTCGGAAAGGGGGAATGAGCAGTTCTTC. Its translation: CASSSERGNEQFF.

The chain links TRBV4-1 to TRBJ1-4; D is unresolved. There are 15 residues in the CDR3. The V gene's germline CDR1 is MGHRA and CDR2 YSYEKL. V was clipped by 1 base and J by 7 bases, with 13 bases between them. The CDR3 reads CASSQGGLGSEKLFF. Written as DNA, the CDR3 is TGCGCCAGCAGCCAAGGAGGCCTTGGAAGTGAAAAACTGTTTTTT.

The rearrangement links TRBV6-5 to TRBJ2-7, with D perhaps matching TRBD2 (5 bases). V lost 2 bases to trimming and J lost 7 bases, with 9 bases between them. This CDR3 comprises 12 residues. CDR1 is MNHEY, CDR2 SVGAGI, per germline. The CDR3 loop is CASSYLGEEQYF. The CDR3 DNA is TGTGCCAGCAGTTACCTTGGGGAGGAGCAGTACTTC.

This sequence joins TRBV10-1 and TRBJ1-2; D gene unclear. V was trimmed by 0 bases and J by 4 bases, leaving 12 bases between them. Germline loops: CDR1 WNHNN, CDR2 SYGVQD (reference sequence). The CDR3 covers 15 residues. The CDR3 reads CASSESRSRSYGYTF. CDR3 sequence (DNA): TGCGCCAGCAGTGAGTCACGATCGAGATCCTATGGCTACACCTTC.

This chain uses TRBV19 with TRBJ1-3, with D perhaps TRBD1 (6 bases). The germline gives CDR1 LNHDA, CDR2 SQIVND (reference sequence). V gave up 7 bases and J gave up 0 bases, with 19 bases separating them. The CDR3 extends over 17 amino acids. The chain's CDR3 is CASNEIGTKLSGNTIYF. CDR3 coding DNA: TGTGCCAGTAACGAGATCGGGACAAAACTCTCTGGAAACACCATATATTTT.

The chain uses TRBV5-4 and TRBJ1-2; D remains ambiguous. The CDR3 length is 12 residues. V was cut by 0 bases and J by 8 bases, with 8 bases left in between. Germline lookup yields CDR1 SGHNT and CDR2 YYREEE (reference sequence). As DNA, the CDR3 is TGTGCCAGCAGCTTGGCCGAGTTGGGCTACACCTTC. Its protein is CASSLAELGYTF.

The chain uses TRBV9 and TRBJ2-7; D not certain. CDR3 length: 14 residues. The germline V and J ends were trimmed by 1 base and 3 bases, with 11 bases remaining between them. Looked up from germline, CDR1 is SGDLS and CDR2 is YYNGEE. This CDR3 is CASSVLGHSYEQYF. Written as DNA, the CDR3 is TGTGCCAGCAGCGTACTTGGGCACAGCTACGAGCAGTACTTC.

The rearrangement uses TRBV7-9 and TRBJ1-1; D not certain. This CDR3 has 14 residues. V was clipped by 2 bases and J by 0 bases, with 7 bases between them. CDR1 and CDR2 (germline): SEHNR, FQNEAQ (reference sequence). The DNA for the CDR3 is TGTGCCAGCAGCTTAAAAGCTCTGAACACTGAAGCTTTCTTT. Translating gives CASSLKALNTEAFF.

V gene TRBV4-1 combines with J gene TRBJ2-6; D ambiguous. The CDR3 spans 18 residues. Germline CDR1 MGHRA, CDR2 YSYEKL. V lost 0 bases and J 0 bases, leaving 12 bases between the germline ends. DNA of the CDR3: TGCGCCAGCAGCCAAGAACTTTATACCTCCTCTGGGGCCAACGTCCTGACTTTC. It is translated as CASSQELYTSSGANVLTF.

The CDR3 nucleotides are TGCGCCAGCAGCCGGGGACTAGCGGGAGTTTCCGGGGAGCTGTTTTTT. It is translated as CASSRGLAGVSGELFF. The chain is built from TRBV4-3 and TRBJ2-2; 14 positions agree with TRBD2. CDR1 and CDR2 (germline): LGHNA, YSLEER. V dropped 4 bases and J dropped 6; count of bases not matched to a gene: 4. The CDR3 covers 16 residues.

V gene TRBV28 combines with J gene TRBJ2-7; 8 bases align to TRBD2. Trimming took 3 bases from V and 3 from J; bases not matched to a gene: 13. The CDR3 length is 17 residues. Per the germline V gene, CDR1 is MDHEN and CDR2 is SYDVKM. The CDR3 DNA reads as TGTGCCAGCAGTTTTCGGGAGGACGGGAGGGGACGCTACGAGCAGTACTTC. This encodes CASSFREDGRGRYEQYF.

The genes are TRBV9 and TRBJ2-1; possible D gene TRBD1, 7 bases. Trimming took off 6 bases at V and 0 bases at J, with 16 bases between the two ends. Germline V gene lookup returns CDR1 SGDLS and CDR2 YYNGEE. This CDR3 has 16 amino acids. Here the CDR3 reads CASTRGVDLSYNEQFF. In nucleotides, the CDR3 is TGTGCCAGCACCAGGGGGGTCGACCTCTCCTACAATGAGCAGTTCTTC.

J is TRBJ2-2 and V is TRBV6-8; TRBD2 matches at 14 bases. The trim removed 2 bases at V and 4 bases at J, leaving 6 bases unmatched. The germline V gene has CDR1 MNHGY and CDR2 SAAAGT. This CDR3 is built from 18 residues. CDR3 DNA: TGTGCCAGCAGTTACACCGGACTAGCGGGGGGCCCCACCGGGGAGCTGTTTTTT. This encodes CASSYTGLAGGPTGELFF.

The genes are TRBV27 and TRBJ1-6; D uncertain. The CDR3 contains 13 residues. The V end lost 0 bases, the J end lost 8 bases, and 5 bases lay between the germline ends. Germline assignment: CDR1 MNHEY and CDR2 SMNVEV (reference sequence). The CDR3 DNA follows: TGTGCCAGCAGTTTATCCGGGGATTCACCCCTCCACTTT. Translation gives CASSLSGDSPLHF.

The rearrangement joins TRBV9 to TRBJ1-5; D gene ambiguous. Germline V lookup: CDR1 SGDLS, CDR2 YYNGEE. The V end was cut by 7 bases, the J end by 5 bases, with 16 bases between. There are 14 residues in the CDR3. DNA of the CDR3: TGTGCCAGCTCCGCCGATAGCGACGATCAGCCCCAGCATTTT. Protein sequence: CASSADSDDQPQHF.

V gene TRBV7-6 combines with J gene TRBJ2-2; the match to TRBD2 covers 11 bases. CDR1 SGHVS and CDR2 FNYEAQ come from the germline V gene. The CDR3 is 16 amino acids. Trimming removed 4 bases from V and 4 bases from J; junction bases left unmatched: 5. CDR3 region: CASSSTSGGLTGELFF. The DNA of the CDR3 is TGTGCCAGCAGCTCAACTAGCGGGGGACTCACCGGGGAGCTGTTTTTT. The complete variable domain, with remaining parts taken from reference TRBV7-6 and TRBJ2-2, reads GAGVSQSPRYKVTKRGQDVALRCDPISGHVSLYWYRQALGQGPEFLTYFNYEAQQDKSGLPNDRFSAERPEGSISTLTIQRTEQRDSAMYRCASSSTSGGLTGELFFGEGSRLTVL.

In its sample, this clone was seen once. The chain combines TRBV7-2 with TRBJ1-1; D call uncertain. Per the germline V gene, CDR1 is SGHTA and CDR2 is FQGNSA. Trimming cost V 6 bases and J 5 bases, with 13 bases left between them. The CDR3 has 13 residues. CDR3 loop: CASSLGRVTEAFF. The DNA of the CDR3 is TGTGCCAGCAGTCTAGGCCGGGTGACTGAAGCTTTCTTT. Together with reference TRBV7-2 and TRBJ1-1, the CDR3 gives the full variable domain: GAGVSQSPSNKVTEKGKDVELRCDPISGHTALYWYRQSLGQGLEFLIYFQGNSAPDKSGLPSDRFSAERTGGSVSTLTIQRTQQEDSAVYLCASSLGRVTEAFFGQGTRLTVV.